These 9 T cell receptor beta chains originate from one sample sequenced in a study of blood T cell repertoires in COVID-19. Data came from immunoSEQ multiplex PCR; TCRdb stores just in-frame clones and leaves some out. The repertoire has around 310,000 clones, about nine tenths of them found once; the top ten carry roughly a tenth. Sequencing was done on a sample of PBMCs or T cells enriched from blood (not recorded which). Every receptor here comes from a young woman who had recovered from COVID-19.

Written as DNA, the CDR3 is TGCGCCAGCAGCCAACGGGAAGGCGGGAATGAAAAACTGTTTTTT. Its protein product is CASSQREGGNEKLFF. The V and J genes are TRBV4-1 and TRBJ1-4; D is uncertain. Germline CDR1 is MGHRA and CDR2 is YSYEKL. This CDR3 is 15 amino acids long. V lost 2 bases to trimming and J lost 5 bases, with 12 bases between them.

The chain employs TRBV2 and TRBJ2-5, with D possibly TRBD1 on 6 matching bases. Between the trimmed V and J ends, which lost 3 bases and 4 bases, there was a span of 21 bases. The CDR3 has 17 residues. The germline V gene has CDR1 SNHLY and CDR2 FYNNEI. CDR3 amino acids: CASSDEAEQGVRETQYF. The CDR3 DNA sequence: TGTGCCAGCAGTGATGAGGCGGAACAGGGCGTCCGAGAGACCCAGTACTTC. Using reference TRBV2 and TRBJ2-5 for the parts outside the CDR3, the full variable domain is EPEVTQTPSHQVTQMGQEVILRCVPISNHLYFYWYRQILGQKVEFLVSFYNNEISEKSEIFDDQFSVERPDGSNFTLKIRSTKLEDSAMYFCASSDEAEQGVRETQYFGPGTRLLVL.

J is TRBJ1-1 and V is TRBV19; 7 positions match TRBD1. The germline V gene encodes CDR1 LNHDA and CDR2 SQIVND (reference sequence). The CDR3 runs 13 residues. The trim removed 3 bases at V and 9 bases at J, leaving 7 bases unmatched. CDR3 DNA sequence: TGTGCCAGTAGTATCCCCCGGACAGGAAAAGCTTTCTTT. Protein sequence: CASSIPRTGKAFF. Filled out from reference TRBV19 and TRBJ1-1, the complete variable domain reads DGGITQSPKYLFRKEGQNVTLSCEQNLNHDAMYWYRQDPGQGLRLIYYSQIVNDFQKGDIAEGYSVSREKKESFPLTVTSAQKNPTAFYLCASSIPRTGKAFFGQGTRLTVV.

This chain connects TRBV7-2 to TRBJ2-5, with no clear D. Germline V gene lookup returns CDR1 SGHTA and CDR2 FQGNSA. The CDR3 length is 13 residues. V was shortened by 0 bases and J by 3 bases, with 5 bases between the two germline ends. In DNA form, the CDR3 reads TGTGCCAGCAGCTTAGCTTATGAAGAGACCCAGTACTTC. Its protein is CASSLAYEETQYF. Full variable domain (rest looked up from reference TRBV7-2 and TRBJ2-5): GAGVSQSPSNKVTEKGKDVELRCDPISGHTALYWYRQSLGQGLEFLIYFQGNSAPDKSGLPSDRFSAERTGGSVSTLTIQRTQQEDSAVYLCASSLAYEETQYFGPGTRLLVL.

The sample holds one count of this clone. The rearrangement joins TRBV12-5 to TRBJ2-5; D is possibly TRBD1 (5 bases). The CDR3 sequence is 14 residues long. Germline CDR1 LGHNT, CDR2 FRNRAP. Trimming pared 4 bases from V and 5 bases from J, leaving 14 bases between. In nucleotides, the CDR3 is TGTGCTAGTGGTTCTCCCGACAGTAACGAGACCCAGTACTTC. Translated, it gives CASGSPDSNETQYF.

The chain is built from TRBV7-9 and TRBJ2-5, with 9 bases fitting TRBD1. V shed 1 base and J 5 bases; nucleotides not matched to a gene: 5. Germline V lookup: CDR1 SEHNR, CDR2 FQNEAQ (reference sequence). The CDR3 has 15 amino acids. The CDR3 sequence: CASSLGTGVGETQYF. The CDR3 DNA reads TGTGCCAGCAGCTTAGGGACAGGGGTAGGGGAGACCCAGTACTTC.

This chain links TRBV27 with TRBJ2-5; TRBD1 agrees at 7 bases. CDR1 MNHEY and CDR2 SMNVEV come from the germline V gene (reference sequence). J was trimmed by 3 bases and V by 6 bases; bases with no gene match: 4. This CDR3 has 13 residues. The CDR3 DNA reads as TGTGCCAGCAGCCGCGACAGGGAAGAGACCCAGTACTTC. Residues: CASSRDREETQYF.

The rearrangement uses TRBV18 and TRBJ1-1, with 10 nucleotides matching TRBD1. There are 15 residues in the CDR3. Germline V gene data show CDR1 as KGHSH and CDR2 as LQKENI. The J segment lost 8 bases and the V segment lost 5 bases, leaving 11 bases of the junction unmatched. The CDR3 nucleotides are TGTGCCAGCTCATTTACCCCGGGACAGGGGTTGGAAGCTTTCTTT. Encoded protein: CASSFTPGQGLEAFF.

The chain recombines TRBV6-1 with TRBJ2-2; 8 bases are a match to TRBD1. V was pared by 0 bases and J by 7 bases, with 10 bases of the junction left unmatched. The CDR3 has 17 residues. CDR1 MNHNS and CDR2 SASEGT come from the germline V gene. The CDR3 spells CASSEAMGQAQFGELFF. Written as DNA, the CDR3 is TGTGCCAGCAGTGAAGCCATGGGACAGGCACAGTTCGGGGAGCTGTTTTTT.